The entry below describes one T cell receptor beta chain. This entry comes from a study of cytomegalovirus exposure and HLA in healthy donors. Study at large: It was reported in a later analysis that the 100 to 150 validation repertoires used the same platform as the approximately 600 first-cohort repertoires.

Germline V gives CDR1 GTSNPN, CDR2 SVGIG (reference sequence). V was clipped by 6 bases and J by 1 base; unmatched bases: 2. The CDR3 is 14 amino acids. The data were produced by immunoSEQ multiplex PCR, yet TCRdb's version contains in-frame clones alone and is incomplete. The sample has over 200,000 clones, roughly 91% seen once; the top ten hold roughly 2%. V gene TRBV30 combines with J gene TRBJ2-3; 12 nucleotides line up with TRBD2. This sequence originates from a woman younger than 35 in good health and CMV-seropositive. Sequencing used PBMCs. CDR3 nucleotide sequence: TGTGCCTGCCTAGCGGGAGGGGGCACAGATACGCAGTATTTT. Amino acid sequence: CACLAGGGTDTQYF.